The entry below gives a single T cell receptor beta chain sequence along with its context. The antigen is undetermined. The PCR made use of 60 Vbeta and 13 Jbeta primers. The data were produced by immunoSEQ multiplex PCR, yet TCRdb's version contains in-frame clones alone and is incomplete. This table holds approximately 110,000 clones, 78% found once. The junction had 4 bases not matched to a gene; V was cut back by 1 base and J by 9 bases. The CDR3 is 14 residues long. CDR1 MDHEN and CDR2 SYDVKM come from the germline V gene. The source of the sample is a study of cytomegalovirus exposure and HLA in healthy donors. Findings and limits, study-wide: Productive rates of about 87% or about 30% were seen for most TCR beta V segments in an earlier analysis. Among TCR beta chains, those listed as cytomegalovirus-associated numbered 164. Only CMV serostatus was available as immune exposure information. DRB1 showed the most TCR associations and HLA-C the fewest in a later analysis, as rates varied by HLA locus.

V usage is TRBV28 and J usage is TRBJ1-5; 9 positions match TRBD1. The clonotype was recovered from a man in his thirties or forties in good health and CMV-seronegative. Sequencing was carried out using PBMCs. The chain's CDR3 is CASSLLQGARPQHF. Written as DNA, the CDR3 is TGTGCCAGCAGTTTATTACAGGGGGCGAGGCCCCAGCATTTT.